A selection of T cell receptor beta chains follows, all from one sample in a study of cytotoxic CD8 clonotypes in ibrutinib-treated CLL. Assay: immunoSEQ multiplex PCR; the TCRdb copy retains only in-frame clones and omits some. The table lists approximately 130,000 clones, approximately 80% of them singletons. Source: PBMCs, taken after 24 months of ibrutinib treatment. These receptors came from a human donor with chronic lymphocytic leukemia. Both conserved end residues are part of each CDR3. A D gene is named only where the DNA matches it firmly. Where a row states a size, it is once, few, many or the class of an expanded clone; other rows omit it.

-	-	TRBV19	TRBJ1-5	TGTGCCAGTTATCAGGGGTGGGGGGTTTCGCCCCAGCATTTT	CASYQGWGVSPQHF
-	-	TRBV7-9	TRBJ1-2	TGTGCCAGCAGCTTCGGGACAACAAACTATGGCTACACCTTC	CASSFGTTNYGYTF
once	-	TRBV15	TRBJ2-3	TGTGCCACCAGCAGAGAACCGGGCCATCAAATGTCGGCAGATACGCAGTATTTT	CATSREPGHQMSADTQYF
-	-	TRBV12-5	TRBJ2-2	TGTGCTAGTGGTTTGTACGACCGGTTACGTAACACCGGGGAGCTGTTTTTT	CASGLYDRLRNTGELFF
-	TRBD1	TRBV5-1	TRBJ2-3	TGCGCCAGCAGCCCTATACCCGGGACAGGAGTACCCACAGATACGCAGTATTTT	CASSPIPGTGVPTDTQYF
-	TRBD2	TRBV6-7	TRBJ2-5	TGTGCCAGCAGTTACCGGGACTACGCGAAAGAGACCCAGTACTTC	CASSYRDYAKETQYF
-	TRBD1	TRBV7-2	TRBJ2-7	TGTGCCAGCAGCCCGGGGACAGTCCTCTCCTACGAGCAGTACTTC	CASSPGTVLSYEQYF
-	TRBD1	TRBV7-2	TRBJ1-5	TGTGCCAGCAGCCCCCGGGGACAGGGGTTTAGCAATCAGCCCCAGCATTTT	CASSPRGQGFSNQPQHF
-	-	TRBV6-6	TRBJ1-2	TGTGCCAGCCTCGGGGCAGGGGATGGCTACACCTTC	CASLGAGDGYTF
-	TRBD2	TRBV9	TRBJ2-5	TGTGCCAGCAGCGTTAGAGCGGGGGGGAGTAAAGAGACCCAGTACTTC	CASSVRAGGSKETQYF
-	-	TRBV28	TRBJ2-5	TGTGCCAGCAGTTTAGGTCGAACAGGGAAAGAGACCCAGTACTTC	CASSLGRTGKETQYF
-	-	TRBV18	TRBJ1-5	TGTGCCAGCACTGGGGCGGGGGATCAGCCCCAGCATTTT	CASTGAGDQPQHF
-	TRBD2	TRBV4-3	TRBJ2-7	TGCGCCAGCAGCCAAGCTAGCGGGGGATCCTACGAGCAGTACTTC	CASSQASGGSYEQYF
few	TRBD1	TRBV2	TRBJ1-1	TGTGCCAGCAGCGAGACAGGGCGGAACACTGAAGCTTTCTTT	CASSETGRNTEAFF
-	-	TRBV6-5	TRBJ1-6	TGTGCCAGCAGTTACGACAGGCGATCCTATAATTCACCCCTCCACTTT	CASSYDRRSYNSPLHF
-	-	TRBV2	TRBJ1-1	TGTGCCAGCAGTGAAGGAGGGGGATACACTGAAGCTTTCTTT	CASSEGGGYTEAFF
-	-	TRBV5-6	TRBJ1-6	TGTGCCAGCAGCTTGTTAAGGGCTAGGAGATATGGTTCACCCCTCCACTTT	CASSLLRARRYGSPLHF
few	TRBD1	TRBV7-6	TRBJ1-5	TGTGCCAGCAGCTTAGCCCCGGGACAGGGGGGCCTAGGTCAGCCCCAGCATTTT	CASSLAPGQGGLGQPQHF
few	-	TRBV11-2	TRBJ1-2	TGTGCCAGCGGCAGGGACCCTGGCTACACCTTC	CASGRDPGYTF
-	-	TRBV11-3	TRBJ2-1	TGTGCCAGTGGTAATACCCTGAATGAGCAGTTCTTC	CASGNTLNEQFF
once	TRBD1	TRBV6-5	TRBJ2-7	TGTGCCAGCAGTTGGGGACAGTCCTACGAGCAGTACTTC	CASSWGQSYEQYF
-	-	TRBV19	TRBJ2-7	TGTGCCAGTAGTATGACCGTCTCCTACGAGCAGTACTTC	CASSMTVSYEQYF
-	-	TRBV5-1	TRBJ1-6	TGCGCCAGCAGCTTGGAGGGGGTGGGATCACCCCTCCACTTT	CASSLEGVGSPLHF
-	-	TRBV5-1	TRBJ1-6	TGCGCCAGCAGCCTGGGAGGTAGCTCCTATAATTCACCCCTCCACTTT	CASSLGGSSYNSPLHF
-	-	TRBV10-3	TRBJ1-6	TGTGCCATCAGTGAGTCACTCCGGGGGGATAATTCACCCCTCCACTTT	CAISESLRGDNSPLHF
-	TRBD1	TRBV6-5	TRBJ1-4	TGTGCCAGCAGTACTAGGACAGGGATGAATGAAAAACTGTTTTTT	CASSTRTGMNEKLFF
-	TRBD1	TRBV5-5	TRBJ2-1	TGTGCCAGCAGCTTCCTAGGACAGGGTGTCCATGAGCAGTTCTTC	CASSFLGQGVHEQFF
once	-	TRBV6-6	TRBJ1-4	TGTGCCAGCAGTCTTCCCCGGCAGGGACTGTTTTTT	CASSLPRQGLFF
-	-	TRBV5-4	TRBJ1-4	TGTGCCAGCAGCTTGAAGGGTTCTAATGAAAAACTGTTTTTT	CASSLKGSNEKLFF
-	-	TRBV15	TRBJ2-3	TGTGCCACCAGCAGAGATTCGCAGGCTTTCCCAGATACGCAGTATTTT	CATSRDSQAFPDTQYF
-	-	TRBV5-4	TRBJ1-1	TGTGCCAGCAGCTTGCAGGGTACGATGAACACTGAAGCTTTCTTT	CASSLQGTMNTEAFF
-	-	TRBV7-3	TRBJ1-1	TGTGCCAGCAGCTTAGCGCTCCTGACGAACACTGAAGCTTTCTTT	CASSLALLTNTEAFF
-	-	TRBV18	TRBJ1-2	TGTGCCAGCTCACCATTAGGGGACGGCTACACCTTC	CASSPLGDGYTF
-	-	TRBV7-9	TRBJ2-3	TGTGCCAGCAGCTTAGAGTCCTGGCAGGGGTTCACAGATACGCAGTATTTT	CASSLESWQGFTDTQYF
-	TRBD1	TRBV7-6	TRBJ1-3	TGTGCCAGCAGCGGCAGGGGGCACGGAAACACCATATATTTT	CASSGRGHGNTIYF
-	TRBD2	TRBV7-9	TRBJ2-1	TGTGCCAGCAGCCCCTCCGGGGCAGCGGGGTCCTACAATGAGCAGTTCTTC	CASSPSGAAGSYNEQFF
few	-	TRBV15	TRBJ1-2	TGTGCCACCAGCAGAGATCGGCTGATAAGCGGCTACACCTTC	CATSRDRLISGYTF
-	-	TRBV7-2	TRBJ1-1	TGTGCCAGCAGCTCTTCGGCGATGAACACTGAAGCTTTCTTT	CASSSSAMNTEAFF
-	-	TRBV5-4	TRBJ1-2	TGTGCCAGCCAGAGCGGGAATAACTATGGCTACACCTTC	CASQSGNNYGYTF
-	-	TRBV19	TRBJ1-5	TGTGCCAGTATTGCCGATAGCAATCAGCCCCAGCATTTT	CASIADSNQPQHF
once	TRBD1	TRBV10-1	TRBJ2-7	TGCGCCAGCAGCTTACCGGGACAGGGGGCTGAGCAGTACTTC	CASSLPGQGAEQYF
-	TRBD2	TRBV10-3	TRBJ2-3	TGTGCCATCAGTCAAGGGTCAGTGAGTAGCGGGGGCACAGATACGCAGTATTTT	CAISQGSVSSGGTDTQYF
-	TRBD2	TRBV4-2	TRBJ2-5	TGTGCCAGCAGCCAAGAAAATCGGGGGGGGACCCAGTACTTC	CASSQENRGGTQYF
-	-	TRBV2	TRBJ1-3	TGTGCCAGCAGTTGGCAACACTCTGGAAACACCATATATTTT	CASSWQHSGNTIYF
-	-	TRBV7-3	TRBJ2-3	TGTGCCAGCAGCTTAGGGGGACGCAACACAGATACGCAGTATTTT	CASSLGGRNTDTQYF
-	TRBD1	TRBV27	TRBJ1-1	TGTGCCAGCAGTTTAGGCCCAGGGGGCATGGCTTTCTTT	CASSLGPGGMAFF
-	-	TRBV27	TRBJ2-7	TGTGCCAGCAGCCCTGGACACCTCTCCTACGAGCAGTACTTC	CASSPGHLSYEQYF
few	-	TRBV6-1	TRBJ1-5	TGTGCCAGCAGTGATGGGGGTTCAACGCCCCAGCATTTT	CASSDGGSTPQHF
-	-	TRBV18	TRBJ2-1	TGTGCCAGCTCACCGAACAGGGCGAGCTCCTACAATGAGCAGTTCTTC	CASSPNRASSYNEQFF
-	-	TRBV4-3	TRBJ2-3	TGCGCCAGCAGCCAAGATGAGTGGGGGGGGCGGTATTTT	CASSQDEWGGRYF
-	-	TRBV2	TRBJ1-4	TGTGCCAGCAGACCGGAGACAACTAATGAAAAACTGTTTTTT	CASRPETTNEKLFF
-	-	TRBV5-1	TRBJ1-1	TGCGCCAGCAGCTTGGCCTTAGGGCCTCAAGACCCAAAAGCTTTCTTT	CASSLALGPQDPKAFF
-	-	TRBV20-1	TRBJ1-6	TGCAGTGCTAGGGCCCTCGGTCCCCTCCACTTT	CSARALGPLHF
-	-	TRBV7-2	TRBJ1-2	TGTGCCAGCAGCCCTACCGGGACCGGTGGCTACACCTTC	CASSPTGTGGYTF
-	TRBD1	TRBV7-2	TRBJ2-7	TGTGCCAGCAGCTGGCAGACAGGGGGCGACGAGCAGTACTTC	CASSWQTGGDEQYF
-	TRBD2	TRBV5-4	TRBJ2-1	TGTGCCAGCACCCGACTAGCTTCTAACAATGAGCAGTTCTTC	CASTRLASNNEQFF
-	-	TRBV5-1	TRBJ2-3	TGCGCCAGCAGCTTGGAGGGGCGCTCGAGCACAGATACGCAGTATTTT	CASSLEGRSSTDTQYF
-	-	TRBV7-2	TRBJ1-2	TGTGCCAGCAGCGGCCGGGGGACCTATGGCTACACCTTC	CASSGRGTYGYTF
-	-	TRBV5-4	TRBJ2-3	TGTGCCAGCAGCGTGGGATACGAAGATACGCAGTATTTT	CASSVGYEDTQYF